This section outlines one T cell receptor beta chain sequence together with its context. The data derive from a study of T cell responses to AZD1222 COVID-19 vaccine. Repertoires were generated with immunoSEQ multiplex PCR, while TCRdb's copy carries only in-frame clones and drops some. This sample has about 150,000 clones, with roughly nine tenths found just once. With V trimmed by 2 bases and J by 0 bases, 6 bases remained unmatched. The CDR3 runs to 17 residues. The V gene's germline CDR1 is KGHSH and CDR2 LQKENI. The chain is built from TRBV18 and TRBJ2-2, with TRBD1 matching over 7 bases. The sequences come from peripheral blood, collected on day 0 of AZD1222 vaccination. This receptor was taken from an adult in good health. CDR3 residues: CASSPNGQDANTGELFF. CDR3 sequence (DNA): TGTGCCAGCTCACCAAATGGACAGGACGCGAACACCGGGGAGCTGTTTTTT.